This T cell receptor (beta chain) was obtained from a study of OX40 agonist ivuxolimab in advanced cancers. As for the study in general: The study reported partial responses in three patients: one hepatocellular carcinoma, two cutaneous melanoma.

At cycle 4 day 1, cycle 7 day 1, and baseline, blood was sampled. This clone was observed a single time. The antigen is not known. Clones were sequenced by immunoSEQ multiplex PCR, and TCRdb holds only the in-frame ones, with some missing. Of around 35,000 clones in the sample, 65% to 85% were seen once. Trimming took 3 bases from V and 4 from J; bases not matched to a gene: 3. There are 16 residues in the CDR3. In germline, CDR1 is SGHTA, CDR2 FQGTGA. General study points: Among T cells, CD8+ cells averaged more expanded clones than CD4+ cells. Clonal expansion by week 6 occurred in CD4+ and CD8+ blood T cells (at 0.1 to 3.0 mg/kg).

The specimen comprised CD4+ or CD8+ T cells sorted from blood, sampled in a trial of the OX40 agonist ivuxolimab. This TCR was recovered from an adult with an advanced solid tumor such as melanoma, head and neck, liver or kidney cancer. V and J are TRBV7-3 and TRBJ2-3; 14 bases are shared with TRBD2. In nucleotides, the CDR3 is TGTGCCAGCAGCTTTGGGACTAGCGGGGGCCCAGATACGCAGTATTTT. Protein sequence: CASSFGTSGGPDTQYF.